The present T cell receptor beta chain was sequenced within a study of T cell repertoires in cytomegalovirus infection. Study details: Public TCR beta signatures provided an indication of both CMV infection and a matching HLA type. Findings and caveats of the study: Clonotype analysis showed dominance of the ex vivo response by HLA-C-restricted CMV-specific TCR beta clonotypes. Public TCR beta family frequency separated CMV-and-HLA carriers, including in an independent cohort.

The table lists this clonotype with a few counts. Its antigen is as yet unknown. TCRdb itself ran the reads through MiXCR, one entry per CDR3 protein. The top ten clones hold 2.9% of a sample with around 180,000 distinct CDR3 sequences, under 25% of them seen once. This CDR3 contains 15 residues. Germline assignment: CDR1 SGHTA and CDR2 FQGTGA. Trimming stripped 5 bases from V and 3 bases from J, with 11 bases between. The sequencing input was PBMCs. The TCR sequence derives from a human donor in good health (CMV status not recorded). Some clones in this sample may be carry-over from other donors' samples. This chain connects TRBV7-3 to TRBJ2-6; D uncertain. For the CDR3, the DNA is TGTGCCAGCAGCCAAGACGCCCATGGGGCCAACGTCCTGACTTTC. Protein sequence: CASSQDAHGANVLTF. The full variable domain, rest sourced from reference TRBV7-3 and TRBJ2-6, is GAGVSQTPSNKVTEKGKYVELRCDPISGHTALYWYRQSLGQGPEFLIYFQGTGAADDSGLPNDRFFAVRPEGSVSTLKIQRTERGDSAVYLCASSQDAHGANVLTFGAGSRLTVL.